Sequencing of this T cell receptor (beta chain) was carried out in a study of blood T cell repertoires in COVID-19. Study-wide context: The origin of the acute and convalescent COVID-19 samples was the United States, Italy and Spain. PBMCs, B-cell-depleted T cells, or T cells provided the cDNA or gDNA that made up the material.

This CDR3 comprises 15 residues. V was pared by 6 bases and J by 0 bases, with 7 bases of the junction left unmatched. Germline assignment: CDR1 LNHDA and CDR2 SQIVND (reference sequence). Authors' processing steps: The authors estimated nucleated cell counts from reference gene primer amplification. The repertoire was sequenced with immunoSEQ multiplex PCR; TCRdb's copy has only in-frame clones and lacks some. For V, J and clone size, that table is used; D and trimming come from the DNA. The sample shows hundreds of thousands of clones, over 80% of them seen only once. The sequenced sample was peripheral blood. This sequence joins TRBV19 and TRBJ1-2; 7 bases match TRBD1. This clonotype originated in a woman between 50 and 59 years old with active or convalescent COVID-19. In DNA form, the CDR3 reads TGTGCCAGTAGGAATTACAGGGGAGCTAACTATGGCTACACCTTC. It is translated as CASRNYRGANYGYTF.